The entry below describes one T cell receptor beta chain. Trimming cost V 2 bases and J 4 bases; bases outside gene matches: 4. Germline CDR1 and CDR2: SGHRS and YFSETQ. The CDR3 loop spans 15 amino acids. These data belong to a study of T cell responses to AZD1222 COVID-19 vaccine. Some clones are missing from TCRdb's copy, which holds only in-frame ones; the method was immunoSEQ multiplex PCR. The sample lists approximately 150,000 clones, roughly 86% occurring once. The sequencing here drew on peripheral blood, taken 28 days after the second AZD1222 dose. This TCR was recovered from an adult who received the AZD1222 COVID-19 vaccine. The chain has TRBV5-1 and TRBJ2-2, with 8 bases identical to TRBD1. CDR3 protein: CASSFEQGGTGELFF. The CDR3 nucleotides read TGCGCCAGCAGCTTCGAACAGGGGGGCACCGGGGAGCTGTTTTTT.